The 27 T cell receptor beta chains reported below all come from one sample, sequenced in a study of shared clonotypes between healthy human individuals. Naive CD8 cells, CD45RO-negative and positively selected for CCR7, excluded terminally differentiated effector memory CD45RA+ cells. Measured with immunoSEQ multiplex PCR; TCRdb has only the in-frame clones, and not every one. The repertoire holds some 580,000 clones, 98% seen once, with 0.3% in the top ten. The sequencing sample was made of naive CD8+ T cells sorted from blood. Receptor source: a man aged 25 to 45 in good health.

The chain recombines TRBV28 with TRBJ2-1; a possible D gene is TRBD2 (6 bases). Trimming cost V 3 bases and J 4 bases, with 13 bases left between them. The CDR3 has 15 residues. Germline V gene data show CDR1 as MDHEN and CDR2 as SYDVKM. The CDR3 reads CASSFRAGLYNEQFF. The CDR3 nucleotides are TGTGCCAGCAGTTTTCGGGCGGGATTATACAATGAGCAGTTCTTC.

The chain couples TRBV2 to TRBJ2-1; the D is unclear. This CDR3 comprises 12 residues. V was clipped by 4 bases and J by 12 bases, with 13 bases between them. Germline V gene lookup returns CDR1 SNHLY and CDR2 FYNNEI. The CDR3, as DNA: TGTGCCAGCAGTGTCTCCGCACTGGGGCAGTTCTTC. This codes for CASSVSALGQFF.

The CDR3 protein is CASSFSFIQVPYEQYF. The CDR3 DNA reads as TGTGCCAGCAGCTTTAGTTTTATACAGGTCCCCTACGAGCAGTACTTC. This sequence joins TRBV5-5 and TRBJ2-7, with TRBD1 as a possible D gene (5 bases). This CDR3 comprises 16 residues. V was cut by 2 bases and J by 2 bases, with 17 bases left in between. Germline values: CDR1 SGHKS, CDR2 YYEKEE (reference sequence).

The V and J genes are TRBV11-2 and TRBJ1-2, with TRBD1 matching 7 bases. The CDR3 runs to 15 residues. V trimming: 1 base; J trimming: 2 bases; junction bases outside the gene matches: 4. CDR1 and CDR2 (germline): SGHAT, FQNNGV. The CDR3 loop reads CASSLAPGGNYGYTF. In nucleotides, the CDR3 is TGTGCCAGCAGCTTAGCCCCAGGGGGAAACTATGGCTACACCTTC.

The table lists this clone with a count of one. The gene calls are TRBV7-9 and TRBJ1-1; no reliable D call. The CDR3 is made up of 11 amino acids. Germline V gene sequence: CDR1 SEHNR, CDR2 FQNEAQ (reference sequence). V lost 5 bases, J lost 2 bases, and 3 bases lay in between. CDR3 in DNA: TGTGCCAGCAGCGAAAACACTGAAGCTTTCTTT. This encodes CASSENTEAFF.

The chain combines TRBV11-3 with TRBJ2-1, with 10 bases matching TRBD1. Germline CDR1 reads SGHNT; CDR2 reads YENEEA. Trimming cost V 5 bases and J 4 bases; bases outside gene matches: 8. There are 16 residues in the CDR3. The DNA for the CDR3 is TGTGCCAGCAGCCGGATGGGGACAGGGGTATACAATGAGCAGTTCTTC. It translates to CASSRMGTGVYNEQFF.

The chain couples TRBV5-5 to TRBJ2-7; D remains ambiguous. V lost 2 bases and J lost 0, with 9 bases in between. The CDR3 runs to 14 residues. CDR1 SGHKS and CDR2 YYEKEE come from the germline V gene (reference sequence). The CDR3, as DNA: TGTGCCAGCAGCTTCGGGCAGTTCTCCTACGAGCAGTACTTC. Amino acid sequence: CASSFGQFSYEQYF.

The V call is TRBV7-9, the J call TRBJ2-7, with no clear D. The length of the CDR3 is 14 residues. Germline V CDR1 and CDR2: SEHNR, FQNEAQ (reference sequence). The germline V and J ends were trimmed by 4 bases and 0 bases, with 10 bases remaining between them. CDR3 DNA sequence: TGTGCCAGCAGCTCCGGGCAGGACTCCTACGAGCAGTACTTC. Amino acid sequence: CASSSGQDSYEQYF.

The chain has TRBV7-9 and TRBJ2-2; D uncertain. Trimming removed 5 bases at V and 1 base at J, with 11 bases between. This CDR3 has 15 amino acids. Germline V gene lookup returns CDR1 SEHNR and CDR2 FQNEAQ (reference sequence). The chain's CDR3 is CASSPAAKNTGELFF. The CDR3 region has the DNA TGTGCCAGCAGCCCAGCAGCGAAGAACACCGGGGAGCTGTTTTTT.

This chain links TRBV11-2 with TRBJ1-2, with TRBD1 identical over 7 bases. The germline V gene has CDR1 SGHAT and CDR2 FQNNGV. J was trimmed by 5 bases and V by 7 bases; bases with no gene match: 10. CDR3 size: 14 residues. DNA for the CDR3: TGTGCCAGCACCCCGGGACAGCGAATTTATGGCTACACCTTC. This encodes CASTPGQRIYGYTF.

The CDR3 spells CSVERSSRERRNEQFF. Written as DNA, the CDR3 is TGCAGCGTTGAAAGGTCTAGCAGAGAACGACGTAATGAGCAGTTCTTC. This chain connects TRBV29-1 to TRBJ2-1, with a tentative D call TRBD2 (5 bases). Trimming removed 2 bases from V and 7 bases from J, with 21 bases in between. CDR1 SQVTM and CDR2 ANQGSEA come from the germline V gene. The CDR3 has 16 residues.

V usage is TRBV7-8 and J usage is TRBJ2-3; no clear D gene. Trimming left V 5 bases short and J 2 bases short, with 8 bases between. There are 13 residues in the CDR3. The germline V gene encodes CDR1 SGHVS and CDR2 FQNEAQ. The CDR3 bases are TGTGCCAGCAGCCACACTGTCACAGATACGCAGTATTTT. It translates to CASSHTVTDTQYF.

The CDR3 DNA reads as TGTGCCAGCTCACCCACCCCTGGGGCGGGGCACTACGAGCAGTACTTC. This encodes CASSPTPGAGHYEQYF. The rearrangement uses TRBV18 and TRBJ2-7; D might be TRBD2 (6 bases). The V gene's germline CDR1 is KGHSH and CDR2 LQKENI. This CDR3 has 16 amino acids. Trimming took off 3 bases at V and 3 bases at J, with 18 bases between the two ends.

Concerning this clone itself: This sample also contains other DNA sequences that code for the same CDR3. This sequence joins TRBV5-1 and TRBJ2-7, with no clear D. Germline CDR1 SGHRS, CDR2 YFSETQ. Between the trimmed V and J ends, which lost 0 bases and 4 bases, there was a span of 8 bases. CDR3 length equals 13 residues. DNA of the CDR3: TGCGCCAGCAGCTTGGCTGGACCTTACGAGCAGTACTTC. It encodes CASSLAGPYEQYF. Using reference TRBV5-1 and TRBJ2-7 for the parts outside the CDR3, the full variable domain is KAGVTQTPRYLIKTRGQQVTLSCSPISGHRSVSWYQQTPGQGLQFLFEYFSETQRNKGNFPGRFSGRQFSNSRSEMNVSTLELGDSALYLCASSLAGPYEQYFGPGTRLTVT.

The J gene is TRBJ2-1, the V gene TRBV2; perhaps TRBD2 as D (6 bases). This CDR3 is built from 18 residues. V lost 3 bases to trimming and J lost 4 bases, with 22 bases between them. The germline V gene has CDR1 SNHLY and CDR2 FYNNEI. Here the CDR3 DNA reads TGTGCCAGCAGTGATACCGGGGACTTGCCTTCCCAATACAATGAGCAGTTCTTC. This gives the protein CASSDTGDLPSQYNEQFF.

The chain employs TRBV5-6 and TRBJ2-7, with 7 bases that match TRBD2. There are 13 residues in the CDR3. Unmatched junction bases numbered 6, after V lost 6 bases and J lost 3 bases. CDR1 is SGHDT, CDR2 YYEEEE, per germline. The CDR3 DNA sequence: TGTGCCAGCAATCCTAGCGGAATCTACGAGCAGTACTTC. The encoded protein is CASNPSGIYEQYF.

This clone has a single count. The genes are TRBV12-5 and TRBJ2-3; TRBD1 might be the D (5 bases). Germline values: CDR1 LGHNT, CDR2 FRNRAP. CDR3 length: 14 residues. The germline V and J ends were trimmed by 1 base and 2 bases, with 7 bases remaining between them. The CDR3, as DNA: TGTGCTAGTGGTTTGGGACAGTACACAGATACGCAGTATTTT. This codes for CASGLGQYTDTQYF.

This clone showed up just a few times. The CDR3 sequence is CSATGGHHEQYF. CDR3 bases: TGCAGCGCTACAGGGGGCCACCACGAGCAGTACTTC. This chain uses TRBV29-1 with TRBJ2-7; 9 nucleotides match TRBD1. Germline CDR1 and CDR2: SQVTM and ANQGSEA. The CDR3 is 12 residues long. J was trimmed by 5 bases and V by 7 bases; bases with no gene match: 6.

V gene TRBV5-6 combines with J gene TRBJ1-2; D is uncertain. From germline, CDR1 is SGHDT and CDR2 YYEEEE. This CDR3 is built from 13 residues. With 5 bases removed from V and 0 bases from J, the gap between germline ends came to 8 bases. CDR3 amino acids: CASRPGPNYGYTF. In DNA, the CDR3 is TGTGCCAGCAGACCGGGCCCTAACTATGGCTACACCTTC.

The rearrangement links TRBV14 to TRBJ2-1; TRBD2 aligns across 10 bases. V was pared by 4 bases and J by 6 bases, with 6 bases of the junction left unmatched. This CDR3 region has 15 residues. CDR1 SGHDN and CDR2 FVKESK come from the germline V gene. CDR3 sequence: CASSLLAGASNEQFF. The CDR3 bases are TGTGCCAGCAGCCTCCTAGCGGGAGCCAGCAATGAGCAGTTCTTC.

The V call is TRBV19, the J call TRBJ2-7; D remains ambiguous. The CDR3 spans 13 residues. From germline, CDR1 is LNHDA and CDR2 SQIVND (reference sequence). Trimming took 4 bases from V and 0 from J, leaving 7 bases between them. This CDR3 reads CASSTPSSYEQYF. CDR3 DNA: TGTGCCAGTAGTACACCGAGCTCCTACGAGCAGTACTTC.

The chain carries TRBV11-2 and TRBJ2-1; TRBD2 aligns across 9 bases. The CDR3 loop spans 13 amino acids. In germline, CDR1 is SGHAT, CDR2 FQNNGV. J lost 13 bases, V lost 1 base, and 5 bases had no gene match. This CDR3 is CASSLAGLALQFF. DNA for the CDR3: TGTGCCAGCAGCTTAGCGGGACTAGCTTTACAGTTCTTC.

Comment on this clone: Other DNA variants within this sample encode the same CDR3. The chain recombines TRBV6-5 with TRBJ2-2; 12 nucleotides line up with TRBD2. The CDR3 contains 16 residues. The germline V gene encodes CDR1 MNHEY and CDR2 SVGAGI. J gave up 5 bases and V 2 bases, and 3 bases lay outside the gene matches. CDR3 DNA: TGTGCCAGCAGTTACAGCGGACTAGCGGGAACCGGGGAGCTGTTTTTT. Translation: CASSYSGLAGTGELFF.

This rearrangement joins TRBV19 to TRBJ2-1; tentatively, D is TRBD1 (7 bases). This CDR3 contains 15 residues. Germline CDR1 is LNHDA and CDR2 is SQIVND (reference sequence). V was cut by 7 bases and J by 3 bases, with 16 bases left in between. The CDR3 region has the DNA TGTGCCAGTACCCCGACAGGGACTCTCTACAATGAGCAGTTCTTC. This gives the protein CASTPTGTLYNEQFF.

The chain employs TRBV5-6 and TRBJ2-3, with D perhaps matching TRBD1 (6 bases). This CDR3 has 14 amino acids. Germline V CDR1 and CDR2: SGHDT, YYEEEE. V shed 0 bases and J shed 6 bases, with 11 bases lying between them. CDR3 nucleotide sequence: TGTGCCAGCAGCTTGGGCAGGGGCGGGGATACGCAGTATTTT. It specifies CASSLGRGGDTQYF.

This chain uses TRBV6-5 with TRBJ2-5, with 7 bases aligning to TRBD2. Trimming at V came to 2 bases and at J to 2 bases, leaving 5 bases not matched to a gene. CDR1 is MNHEY and CDR2 is SVGAGI in the germline V gene. The CDR3 totals 15 residues. CDR3 sequence (DNA): TGTGCCAGCAGTTACGGGGCTAGCGGACAAGAGACCCAGTACTTC. Encoded protein: CASSYGASGQETQYF.

The V gene is TRBV5-4, the J gene TRBJ2-7; D possibly uses TRBD1 or TRBD2 (5 bases each). Per germline, CDR1 SGHNT and CDR2 YYREEE (reference sequence). The CDR3 is 14 amino acids. Trimming shortened V by 0 bases and J by 5 bases, and 12 bases separated the two germline ends. The CDR3 DNA reads TGTGCCAGCAGCTTGGCTGGGGGTGGCAACGAGCAGTACTTC. Protein: CASSLAGGGNEQYF.